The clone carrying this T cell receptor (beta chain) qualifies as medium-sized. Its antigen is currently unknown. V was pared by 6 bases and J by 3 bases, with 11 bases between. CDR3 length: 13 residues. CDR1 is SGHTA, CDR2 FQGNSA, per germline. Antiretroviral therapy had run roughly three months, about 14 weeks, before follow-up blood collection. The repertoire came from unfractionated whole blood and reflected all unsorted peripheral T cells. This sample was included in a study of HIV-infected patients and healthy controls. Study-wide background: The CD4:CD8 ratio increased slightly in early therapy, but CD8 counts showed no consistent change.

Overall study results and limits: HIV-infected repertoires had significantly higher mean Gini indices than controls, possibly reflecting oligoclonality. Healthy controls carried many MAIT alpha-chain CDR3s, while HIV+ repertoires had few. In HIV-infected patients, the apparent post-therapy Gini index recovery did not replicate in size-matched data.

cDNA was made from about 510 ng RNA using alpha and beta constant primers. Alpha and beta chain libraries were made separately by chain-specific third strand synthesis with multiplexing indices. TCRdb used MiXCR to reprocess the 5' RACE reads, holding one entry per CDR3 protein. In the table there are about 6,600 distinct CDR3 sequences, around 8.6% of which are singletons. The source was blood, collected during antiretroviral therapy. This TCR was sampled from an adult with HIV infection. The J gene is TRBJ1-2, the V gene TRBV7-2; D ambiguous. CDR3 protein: CASRLYPHYGYTF. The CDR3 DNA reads TGTGCCAGCAGACTTTACCCCCACTATGGCTACACCTTC.